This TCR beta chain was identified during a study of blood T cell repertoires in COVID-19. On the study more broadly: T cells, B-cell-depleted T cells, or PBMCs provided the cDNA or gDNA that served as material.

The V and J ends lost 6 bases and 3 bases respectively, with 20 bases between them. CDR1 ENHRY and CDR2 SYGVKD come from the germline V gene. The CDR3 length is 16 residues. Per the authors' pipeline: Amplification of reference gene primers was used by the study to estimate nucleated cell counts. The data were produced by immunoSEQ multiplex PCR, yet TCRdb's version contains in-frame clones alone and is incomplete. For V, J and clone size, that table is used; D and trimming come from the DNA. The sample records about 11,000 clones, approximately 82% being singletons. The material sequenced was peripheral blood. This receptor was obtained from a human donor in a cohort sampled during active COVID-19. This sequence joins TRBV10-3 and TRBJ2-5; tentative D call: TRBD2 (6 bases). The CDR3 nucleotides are TGTGCCATCAGCTCCCCCGAAGGCGGGAAGGAAGAGACCCAGTACTTC. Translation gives CAISSPEGGKEETQYF.